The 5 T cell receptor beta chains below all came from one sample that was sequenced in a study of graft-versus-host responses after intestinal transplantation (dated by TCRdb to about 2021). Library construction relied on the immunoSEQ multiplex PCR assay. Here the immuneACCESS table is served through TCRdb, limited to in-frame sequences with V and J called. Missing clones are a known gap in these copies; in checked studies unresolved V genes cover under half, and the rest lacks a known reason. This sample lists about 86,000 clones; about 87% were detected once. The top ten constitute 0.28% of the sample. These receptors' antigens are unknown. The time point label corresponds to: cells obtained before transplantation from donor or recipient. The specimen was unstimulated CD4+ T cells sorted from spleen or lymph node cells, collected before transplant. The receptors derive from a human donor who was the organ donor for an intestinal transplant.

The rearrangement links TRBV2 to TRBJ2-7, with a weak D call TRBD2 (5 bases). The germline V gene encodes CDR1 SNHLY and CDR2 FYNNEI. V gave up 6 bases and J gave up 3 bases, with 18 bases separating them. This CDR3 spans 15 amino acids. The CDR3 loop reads CASRATAYEGYEQYF. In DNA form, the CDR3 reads TGTGCCAGCAGAGCTACAGCCTATGAGGGCTACGAGCAGTACTTC.

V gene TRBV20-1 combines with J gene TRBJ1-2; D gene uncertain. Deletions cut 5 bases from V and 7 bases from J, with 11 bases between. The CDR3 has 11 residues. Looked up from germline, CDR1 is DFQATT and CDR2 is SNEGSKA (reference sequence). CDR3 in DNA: TGCAGTGCTCGACTGCGCGGTGGCTACACCTTC. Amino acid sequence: CSARLRGGYTF.

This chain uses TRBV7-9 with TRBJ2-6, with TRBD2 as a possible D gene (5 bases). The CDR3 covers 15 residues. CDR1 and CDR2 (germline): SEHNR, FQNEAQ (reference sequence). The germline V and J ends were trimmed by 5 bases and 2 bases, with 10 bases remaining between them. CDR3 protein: CASSPWEPGANVLTF. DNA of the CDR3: TGTGCCAGCAGCCCGTGGGAGCCTGGGGCCAACGTCCTGACTTTC.

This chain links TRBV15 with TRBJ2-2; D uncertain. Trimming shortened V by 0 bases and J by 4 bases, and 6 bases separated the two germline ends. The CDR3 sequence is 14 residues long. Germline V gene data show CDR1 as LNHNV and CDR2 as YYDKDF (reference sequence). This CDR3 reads CATSRDPVTGELFF. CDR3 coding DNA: TGTGCCACCAGCAGAGATCCAGTCACCGGGGAGCTGTTTTTT.

The DNA of the CDR3 is TGTGCCAGCAGCTTGTCCCCGATAGCCTCTCCGTTCTTC. Translated, it gives CASSLSPIASPFF. V gene TRBV5-6 combines with J gene TRBJ2-1, with D unresolved. From germline, CDR1 is SGHDT and CDR2 YYEEEE. Trimming left V 1 base short and J 15 bases short, with 17 bases between. The CDR3 has 13 amino acids.